Presented here are 28 T cell receptor beta chains from one specimen sequenced in a study of blood T cell repertoires in COVID-19. Measured with immunoSEQ multiplex PCR; TCRdb has only the in-frame clones, and not every one. The sample has 140,000 to 150,000 clones, over 70% seen once. The sequenced sample was peripheral blood. These receptor sequences come from a man aged 50 or older who had recovered from COVID-19.

The chain combines TRBV7-9 with TRBJ1-1, with D hard to call. This CDR3 has 14 residues. V lost 7 bases to trimming and J lost 5 bases, with 17 bases between them. Germline CDR1 SEHNR, CDR2 FQNEAQ (reference sequence). CDR3 amino acids: CASTQSPGGTEAFF. The CDR3 DNA reads TGTGCCAGCACCCAGTCTCCGGGAGGGACTGAAGCTTTCTTT.

The CDR3 is CASRDPGQGAGETQYF. The CDR3 nucleotides read TGTGCCAGCAGGGACCCGGGACAGGGGGCAGGAGAGACCCAGTACTTC. The genes are TRBV7-2 and TRBJ2-5, with 12 bases matching TRBD1. Germline V lookup: CDR1 SGHTA, CDR2 FQGNSA. V lost 6 bases, J lost 4 bases, and 9 bases stayed unmatched. The CDR3 spans 16 residues.

V gene TRBV2 combines with J gene TRBJ1-3; 8 bases agree with TRBD1. The CDR3 is 16 residues long. Germline V gene lookup returns CDR1 SNHLY and CDR2 FYNNEI. V dropped 6 bases and J dropped 2; count of bases not matched to a gene: 9. CDR3 sequence (DNA): TGTGCCAGCAGCCAATACCAGGGGGCAGCTGGAAACACCATATATTTT. This encodes CASSQYQGAAGNTIYF.

V usage is TRBV9 and J usage is TRBJ2-7, with 7 nucleotides matching TRBD1. Per germline, CDR1 SGDLS and CDR2 YYNGEE. The V segment lost 4 bases and the J segment 2 bases; nucleotides outside the gene matches: 6. CDR3 length equals 14 residues. This CDR3 is CASSPWDRAYEQYF. Written as DNA, the CDR3 is TGTGCCAGCAGCCCTTGGGACAGAGCCTACGAGCAGTACTTC.

The chain carries TRBV3-1 (or the pseudogene TRBV3-2) and TRBJ2-1; 9 nucleotides match TRBD2. Trimming removed 2 bases from V and 3 bases from J; junction bases left unmatched: 2. CDR3 length equals 15 residues. The V gene's germline CDR1 is LGHDT and CDR2 YNNKEL (reference sequence). The CDR3 sequence is CASSQMRGGYNEQFF. The CDR3 DNA reads as TGTGCCAGCAGCCAAATGCGGGGGGGCTACAATGAGCAGTTCTTC.

The chain is built from TRBV2 and TRBJ2-4; 7 nucleotides align to TRBD1. CDR1 and CDR2 from the germline V gene are SNHLY and FYNNEI. The CDR3 contains 13 residues. V was clipped by 8 bases and J by 8 bases; unmatched bases: 9. The chain's CDR3 is CASGRQGGYIQYF. Written as DNA, the CDR3 is TGTGCCAGCGGGAGACAGGGTGGTTACATTCAGTACTTC.

The chain recombines TRBV19 with TRBJ1-3; TRBD1 might be the D (6 bases). This CDR3 contains 14 residues. The germline CDR1 and CDR2 sequences are LNHDA and SQIVND (reference sequence). V lost 3 bases to trimming and J lost 4 bases, with 10 bases between them. CDR3 amino acids: CASSMAGDGNTIYF. The CDR3 DNA follows: TGTGCCAGTAGTATGGCAGGGGACGGAAACACCATATATTTT.

This sequence joins TRBV14 and TRBJ2-2, with D tentatively TRBD2 (6 bases). The V end lost 4 bases, the J end lost 3 bases, and 18 bases lay between the germline ends. Germline assignment: CDR1 SGHDN and CDR2 FVKESK. The CDR3 consists of 17 residues. The CDR3 reads CASSPFSGRDYTGELFF. The DNA for the CDR3 is TGTGCCAGCAGCCCCTTCTCTGGAAGGGACTACACCGGGGAGCTGTTTTTT.

The chain has TRBV19 and TRBJ1-6; D not certain. In germline, CDR1 is LNHDA, CDR2 SQIVND (reference sequence). The CDR3 sequence is 12 residues long. V was shortened by 5 bases and J by 5 bases, with 4 bases between the two germline ends. This CDR3 is CASSPHNSPLHF. DNA for the CDR3: TGTGCCAGTAGTCCTCATAATTCACCCCTCCACTTT.

The chain uses TRBV28 and TRBJ1-2; D is ambiguous. The CDR3 is made up of 13 amino acids. The V gene's germline CDR1 is MDHEN and CDR2 SYDVKM. The ends were cut back, 4 bases at V and 3 bases at J, with 9 bases in the middle. CDR3 nucleotide sequence: TGTGCCAGCAGTTCCGCGGGATACTATGGCTACACCTTC. This encodes CASSSAGYYGYTF.

The V gene is TRBV7-2, the J gene TRBJ2-1; no clear D. The CDR3 has 14 amino acids. Trimming stripped 3 bases from V and 3 bases from J, with 9 bases between. Germline values: CDR1 SGHTA, CDR2 FQGNSA. The CDR3 bases are TGTGCCAGCAGCTTCCGTGCGAACTACAATGAGCAGTTCTTC. Translating it yields CASSFRANYNEQFF.

The gene calls are TRBV4-1 and TRBJ1-6; 9 bases match TRBD1. The germline gives CDR1 MGHRA, CDR2 YSYEKL. V was clipped by 0 bases and J by 10 bases; unmatched bases: 10. The CDR3 sequence is 17 residues long. The CDR3 loop reads CASSQEGQGGVRSPLHF. In DNA, the CDR3 is TGCGCCAGCAGCCAAGAGGGACAGGGTGGGGTAAGGTCACCCCTCCACTTT.

The chain is built from TRBV7-8 and TRBJ1-2; D perhaps matches TRBD1 (6 bases). V was trimmed by 6 bases and J by 5 bases, leaving 19 bases between them. Germline CDR1 is SGHVS and CDR2 is FQNEAQ. This CDR3 has 15 residues. This CDR3 reads CASSSILQGRYGYTF. The DNA of the CDR3 is TGTGCCAGCAGTTCAATCCTACAGGGACGGTATGGCTACACCTTC. Drawing the rest from reference TRBV7-8 and TRBJ1-2, the complete variable domain is GAGVSQSPRYKVAKRGQDVALRCDPISGHVSLFWYQQALGQGPEFLTYFQNEAQLDKSGLPSDRFFAERPEGSVSTLKIQRTQQEDSAVYLCASSSILQGRYGYTFGSGTRLTVV.

This clone was counted a few times. V is TRBV5-4 and J is TRBJ2-5; TRBD1 agrees at 8 bases. After removal of 2 bases from V and 5 bases from J, the junction contained 2 bases not matched to a gene. CDR3 length: 13 residues. Germline assignment: CDR1 SGHNT and CDR2 YYREEE (reference sequence). CDR3 nucleotide sequence: TGTGCCAGCAGCTTACAGGGGGTGGAGACCCAGTACTTC. Protein sequence: CASSLQGVETQYF.

This clone was detected only once. V gene TRBV27 combines with J gene TRBJ1-2; 10 bases align to TRBD1. The trim removed 6 bases at V and 0 bases at J, leaving 4 bases unmatched. This CDR3 comprises 15 residues. Germline lookup yields CDR1 MNHEY and CDR2 SMNVEV (reference sequence). Here the CDR3 DNA reads TGTGCCAGCAGGGGACAGGGGCCTTCTAACTATGGCTACACCTTC. Protein sequence: CASRGQGPSNYGYTF.

The chain carries TRBV7-2 and TRBJ2-1, with unresolved D. The germline CDR1 and CDR2 sequences are SGHTA and FQGNSA. The V end lost 4 bases, the J end lost 4 bases, and 8 bases lay between the germline ends. The CDR3 is 13 residues long. DNA for the CDR3: TGTGCCAGCAGCTCCCATTCATACAATGAGCAGTTCTTC. It specifies CASSSHSYNEQFF.

The chain carries TRBV20-1 and TRBJ1-1; D gene unclear. CDR1 DFQATT and CDR2 SNEGSKA come from the germline V gene (reference sequence). Trimming removed 2 bases from V and 9 bases from J, with 10 bases in between. The CDR3 has 11 residues. CDR3 DNA sequence: TGCAGTGCTAGACTCCCAGATAAAGCTTTCTTT. This translates into CSARLPDKAFF.

This clone was seen ten or more times. The gene calls are TRBV7-2 and TRBJ1-1; 8 bases match TRBD1. The CDR3 has 14 amino acids. Germline assignment: CDR1 SGHTA and CDR2 FQGNSA. V lost 9 bases, J lost 1 base, and 7 bases stayed unmatched. The CDR3 spells CASMRQGTNTEAFF. CDR3 sequence (DNA): TGTGCCAGTATGAGACAGGGGACGAACACTGAAGCTTTCTTT.

The chain carries TRBV3-1 (or the pseudogene TRBV3-2) and TRBJ1-6, with D maybe TRBD1 (5 bases). CDR1 and CDR2 (germline): LGHDT, YNNKEL (reference sequence). This CDR3 has 14 residues. The ends were cut back, 6 bases at V and 7 bases at J, with 13 bases in the middle. For the CDR3, the DNA is TGTGCCAGCAGTGTTAGGAGGGGAAATTCACCCCTCCACTTT. Translation: CASSVRRGNSPLHF.

This chain joins TRBV24-1 and TRBJ2-7, with a possible D match to TRBD1 (6 bases). CDR1 KGHDR and CDR2 SFDVKD come from the germline V gene. The CDR3 loop spans 14 amino acids. V was cut by 9 bases and J by 5 bases, with 19 bases left in between. CDR3 in DNA: TGTGCCACCCGCGACAGGAATACCCCCAACGAGCAGTACTTC. Protein: CATRDRNTPNEQYF.

The chain uses TRBV20-1 and TRBJ1-1, with TRBD1 as a possible D gene (5 bases). With 3 bases removed from V and 3 bases from J, the gap between germline ends came to 11 bases. Germline assignment: CDR1 DFQATT and CDR2 SNEGSKA (reference sequence). The CDR3 totals 13 residues. The CDR3 region is CSASAAGYTEAFF. CDR3 DNA sequence: TGCAGTGCTAGTGCGGCAGGGTACACTGAAGCTTTCTTT.

The genes are TRBV3-1 (or the pseudogene TRBV3-2) and TRBJ1-2; D unresolved. This CDR3 is 17 amino acids long. The germline V gene has CDR1 LGHDT and CDR2 YNNKEL (reference sequence). Trimming left V 0 bases short and J 5 bases short, with 19 bases between. The CDR3 sequence: CASSQDSLWAGEYGYTF. CDR3 bases: TGTGCCAGCAGCCAAGACTCACTGTGGGCCGGGGAGTATGGCTACACCTTC.

This clone was recorded once. The chain recombines TRBV3-1 (or the pseudogene TRBV3-2) with TRBJ2-2; possible D gene TRBD1, 6 bases. The CDR3 covers 14 residues. Trimming shortened V by 7 bases and J by 4 bases, and 13 bases separated the two germline ends. The germline gives CDR1 LGHDT, CDR2 YNNKEL (reference sequence). CDR3 in DNA: TGTGCCAGCATCAACAGACAGGCCACCGGGGAGCTGTTTTTT. Protein sequence: CASINRQATGELFF.

V is TRBV5-1 and J is TRBJ2-5, with D possibly matching TRBD1 (6 bases). The V and J ends lost 7 bases and 5 bases respectively, with 21 bases between them. CDR1 is SGHRS, CDR2 YFSETQ, per germline. The CDR3 has 15 residues. The CDR3 loop reads CASGITATRGETQYF. For the CDR3, the DNA is TGCGCCAGCGGGATTACAGCAACTAGGGGGGAGACCCAGTACTTC.

V usage is TRBV12-5 and J usage is TRBJ2-2, with 8 nucleotides matching TRBD1. The CDR3 extends over 19 amino acids. V shed 2 bases, J shed 3 bases, and the junction held 14 bases outside the gene matches. The germline V gene has CDR1 LGHNT and CDR2 FRNRAP. The CDR3 loop is CASGLKGQANFLYTGELFF. The DNA for the CDR3 is TGTGCTAGTGGTTTGAAGGGACAGGCGAATTTTTTGTACACCGGGGAGCTGTTTTTT.

In this sample, this clone turned up many times. The chain uses TRBV15 and TRBJ1-5, with D perhaps matching TRBD1 (6 bases). V lost 0 bases and J 9 bases, leaving 12 bases between the germline ends. This CDR3 spans 14 amino acids. CDR1 LNHNV and CDR2 YYDKDF come from the germline V gene (reference sequence). Here the CDR3 DNA reads TGTGCCACCAGCAGAGATGGGGGCAAACCGCCCCAGCATTTT. This encodes CATSRDGGKPPQHF.

In this sample, this clone turned up once. The gene calls are TRBV2 and TRBJ1-2; 7 positions match TRBD1. The CDR3 consists of 15 residues. Unmatched junction bases numbered 12, after V lost 6 bases and J lost 5 bases. Germline V CDR1 and CDR2: SNHLY, FYNNEI. CDR3 amino acids: CASSGVTGVGYGYTF. CDR3 nucleotide sequence: TGTGCCAGCAGCGGGGTCACAGGGGTGGGTTATGGCTACACCTTC.

Of note for this clone: Within the sample, other DNA sequences also encode this same CDR3. The chain employs TRBV12-3 or TRBV12-4 and TRBJ1-5; unclear D gene. Trimming stripped 6 bases from V and 2 bases from J, with 8 bases between. The CDR3 consists of 13 residues. CDR3 region: CASRGQGNQPQHF. In DNA form, the CDR3 reads TGTGCCAGCAGAGGCCAGGGCAATCAGCCCCAGCATTTT.